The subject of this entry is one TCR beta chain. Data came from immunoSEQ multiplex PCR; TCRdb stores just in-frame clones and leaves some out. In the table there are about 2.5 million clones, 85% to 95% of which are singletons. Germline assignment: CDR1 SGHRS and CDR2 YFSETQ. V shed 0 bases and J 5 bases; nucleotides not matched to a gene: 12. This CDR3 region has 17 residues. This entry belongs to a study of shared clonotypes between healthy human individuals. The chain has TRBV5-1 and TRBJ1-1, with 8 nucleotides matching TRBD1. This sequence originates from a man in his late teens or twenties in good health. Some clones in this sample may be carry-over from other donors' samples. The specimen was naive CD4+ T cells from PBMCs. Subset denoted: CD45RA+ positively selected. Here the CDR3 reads CASSLGPQGATWTEAFF. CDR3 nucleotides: TGCGCCAGCAGCTTGGGGCCCCAGGGGGCGACGTGGACTGAAGCTTTCTTT.